What follows are 18 T cell receptor beta chains derived from one specimen sequenced in a study of cytomegalovirus exposure and HLA in healthy donors. The protocol was immunoSEQ multiplex PCR, while the TCRdb copy is restricted to in-frame clones and leaves out a portion. The sample consists of 190,000 or so clones, 84% of them appearing once. The sample consisted of PBMCs. The origin of the receptors is a young woman in good health and CMV-seropositive.

The chain combines TRBV6-5 with TRBJ1-1, with a weak D call TRBD1 (5 bases). CDR1 is MNHEY and CDR2 is SVGAGI in the germline V gene. The length of the CDR3 is 15 residues. The V gene lost 6 bases and the J gene lost 0 bases, with 14 bases spanning the gap. The CDR3 DNA reads as TGTGCCAGCAGGGCCGCGGACACCCTGAACACTGAAGCTTTCTTT. Its translation is CASRAADTLNTEAFF.

V usage is TRBV19 and J usage is TRBJ2-6; 8 bases agree with TRBD2. Germline V gene sequence: CDR1 LNHDA, CDR2 SQIVND (reference sequence). This CDR3 has 14 amino acids. CDR3 loop: CAAGGNSGANVLTF. The CDR3 DNA reads as TGTGCGGCGGGAGGTAACTCTGGGGCCAACGTCCTGACTTTC.

This rearrangement joins TRBV9 to TRBJ1-1; 7 nucleotides match TRBD1. The length of the CDR3 is 18 residues. Germline-derived CDR1 and CDR2 are SGDLS and YYNGEE. With V trimmed by 4 bases and J by 2 bases, 17 bases remained unmatched. CDR3 coding DNA: TGTGCCAGCAGCATATACCGGGACAGCGATCCTATTAACACTGAAGCTTTCTTT. Its protein is CASSIYRDSDPINTEAFF.

Only a few counts were recorded for this clone. The V gene is TRBV6-5, the J gene TRBJ1-2, with TRBD1 matching over 10 bases. The CDR3 extends over 13 amino acids. Germline CDR1 and CDR2: MNHEY and SVGAGI. With V trimmed by 5 bases and J by 6 bases, 3 bases remained unmatched. CDR3 nucleotide sequence: TGTGCCAGCAGTACCGGACAGGGGGATGGCTACACCTTC. It yields the protein CASSTGQGDGYTF.

The chain has TRBV2 and TRBJ1-2; 7 bases map to TRBD1. V lost 3 bases to trimming and J lost 4 bases; unmatched junction nucleotides: 8. CDR1 and CDR2 from the germline V gene are SNHLY and FYNNEI. The length of the CDR3 is 15 residues. This CDR3 is CASSEGGGGAYGYTF. In DNA form, the CDR3 reads TGTGCCAGCAGTGAGGGTGGAGGGGGCGCCTATGGCTACACCTTC.

The chain links TRBV7-9 to TRBJ2-3; 7 bases agree with TRBD2. Unmatched junction bases numbered 14, after V lost 4 bases and J lost 1 base. The germline gives CDR1 SEHNR, CDR2 FQNEAQ (reference sequence). The length of the CDR3 is 18 residues. This chain's CDR3 is CASSSPKGLAGGTDTQYF. In DNA form, the CDR3 reads TGTGCCAGCAGCTCGCCCAAGGGGTTGGCGGGGGGCACAGATACGCAGTATTTT.

The chain joins TRBV9 to TRBJ2-7; D is perhaps TRBD2 (5 bases). V lost 0 bases to trimming and J lost 5 bases, with 15 bases between them. Germline V gene data show CDR1 as SGDLS and CDR2 as YYNGEE. The CDR3 covers 15 residues. CDR3 sequence reads: CASSVGGGENHEQYF. The DNA for the CDR3 is TGTGCCAGCAGCGTAGGGGGTGGGGAGAACCACGAGCAGTACTTC.

The chain combines TRBV29-1 with TRBJ1-1; TRBD1 might be the D (6 bases). Per the germline V gene, CDR1 is SQVTM and CDR2 is ANQGSEA. V was pared by 3 bases and J by 5 bases, with 10 bases between. This CDR3 has 12 amino acids. The CDR3 nucleotides read TGCAGCGTTGAGAGCAGGGGTACTGAAGCTTTCTTT. This codes for CSVESRGTEAFF.

This CDR3 is CASSFWEGGNTIYF. CDR3 DNA sequence: TGTGCCAGCAGCTTTTGGGAGGGTGGAAACACCATATATTTT. The rearrangement joins TRBV7-2 to TRBJ1-3; D is unclear. The V gene lost 3 bases and the J gene lost 3 bases, with 9 bases spanning the gap. CDR3 size: 14 residues. CDR1 and CDR2 from the germline V gene are SGHTA and FQGNSA.

The J gene is TRBJ2-7, the V gene TRBV5-1; D may be TRBD1 (6 bases). Trimming shortened V by 4 bases and J by 6 bases, and 14 bases separated the two germline ends. Germline CDR1 is SGHRS and CDR2 is YFSETQ. The CDR3 covers 13 residues. In DNA, the CDR3 is TGCGCCAGCAGCACCCAACAGGGTGGCGAGCAGTACTTC. Translated: CASSTQQGGEQYF.

This clone was observed a handful of times. The CDR3 region is CASSEGAGGNQPQHF. CDR3 DNA: TGTGCCAGCAGTGAAGGTGCGGGGGGCAATCAGCCCCAGCATTTT. The genes are TRBV2 and TRBJ1-5, with a tentative D call TRBD1 (5 bases). Germline CDR1 is SNHLY and CDR2 is FYNNEI. This CDR3 has 15 residues. Trimming stripped 1 base from V and 2 bases from J, with 9 bases between.

Here the CDR3 reads CASSLDGRGQTEAFF. CDR3 nucleotide sequence: TGCGCCAGCAGCTTGGATGGCAGGGGGCAGACTGAAGCTTTCTTT. The chain employs TRBV5-1 and TRBJ1-1, with TRBD1 matching 8 bases. This CDR3 is built from 15 residues. Germline V gene sequence: CDR1 SGHRS, CDR2 YFSETQ. V was clipped by 0 bases and J by 5 bases; unmatched bases: 6.

This sequence joins TRBV7-3 and TRBJ2-7, with D perhaps matching TRBD1 (5 bases). CDR1 SGHTA and CDR2 FQGTGA come from the germline V gene. CDR3 size: 13 residues. The germline V and J ends were trimmed by 5 bases and 3 bases, with 11 bases remaining between them. CDR3 sequence: CASSLSDSYEQYF. The CDR3 DNA is TGTGCCAGCAGCCTGAGTGACAGCTACGAGCAGTACTTC. The full variable domain, its missing parts supplied by reference TRBV7-3 and TRBJ2-7, is GAGVSQTPSNKVTEKGKYVELRCDPISGHTALYWYRQSLGQGPEFLIYFQGTGAADDSGLPNDRFFAVRPEGSVSTLKIQRTERGDSAVYLCASSLSDSYEQYFGPGTRLTVT.

The chain links TRBV7-9 to TRBJ1-4; 7 bases map to TRBD1. Germline trimming cut 1 base from V and 0 bases from J; bases unmatched to any gene: 5. CDR1 and CDR2 (germline): SEHNR, FQNEAQ (reference sequence). The CDR3 length is 17 residues. CDR3 sequence reads: CASSLGAGGPTNEKLFF. In DNA form, the CDR3 reads TGTGCCAGCAGCTTAGGGGCAGGGGGTCCAACTAATGAAAAACTGTTTTTT. Full variable domain (outside the CDR3, taken from reference TRBV7-9 and TRBJ1-4): DTGVSQNPRHKITKRGQNVTFRCDPISEHNRLYWYRQTLGQGPEFLTYFQNEAQLEKSRLLSDRFSAERPKGSFSTLEIQRTEQGDSAMYLCASSLGAGGPTNEKLFFGSGTQLSVL.

The chain uses TRBV5-4 and TRBJ1-5, with TRBD1 matching 10 bases. Per germline, CDR1 SGHNT and CDR2 YYREEE (reference sequence). CDR3 size: 15 residues. Trimming took 5 bases from V and 4 from J; bases not matched to a gene: 6. CDR3 loop: CASSPDRGLNQPQHF. In DNA, the CDR3 is TGTGCCAGCAGTCCTGACAGGGGGCTAAATCAGCCCCAGCATTTT.

V gene TRBV12-5 combines with J gene TRBJ2-3, with 11 bases lining up with TRBD2. Germline V gives CDR1 LGHNT, CDR2 FRNRAP. The CDR3 loop spans 14 amino acids. The J segment lost 4 bases and the V segment lost 6 bases, leaving 3 bases of the junction unmatched. CDR3 sequence: CASGPSGGSDTQYF. The CDR3 DNA reads as TGTGCTAGTGGGCCTAGCGGGGGGTCAGATACGCAGTATTTT.

V is TRBV5-6 and J is TRBJ1-1; D is unclear. The germline CDR1 and CDR2 sequences are SGHDT and YYEEEE. This CDR3 is built from 14 residues. V lost 0 bases and J lost 1, with 7 bases in between. CDR3 residues: CASSLVVQNTEAFF. DNA for the CDR3: TGTGCCAGCAGCTTGGTTGTCCAGAACACTGAAGCTTTCTTT.

This chain joins TRBV5-1 and TRBJ2-7; D possibly corresponds to TRBD1 (6 bases). The CDR3 sequence is 15 residues long. V was cut by 1 base and J by 3 bases, with 14 bases left in between. Germline assignment: CDR1 SGHRS and CDR2 YFSETQ. The CDR3 loop is CASSLLGHMDYEQYF. The CDR3 DNA follows: TGCGCCAGCAGCTTGTTGGGACACATGGACTACGAGCAGTACTTC.